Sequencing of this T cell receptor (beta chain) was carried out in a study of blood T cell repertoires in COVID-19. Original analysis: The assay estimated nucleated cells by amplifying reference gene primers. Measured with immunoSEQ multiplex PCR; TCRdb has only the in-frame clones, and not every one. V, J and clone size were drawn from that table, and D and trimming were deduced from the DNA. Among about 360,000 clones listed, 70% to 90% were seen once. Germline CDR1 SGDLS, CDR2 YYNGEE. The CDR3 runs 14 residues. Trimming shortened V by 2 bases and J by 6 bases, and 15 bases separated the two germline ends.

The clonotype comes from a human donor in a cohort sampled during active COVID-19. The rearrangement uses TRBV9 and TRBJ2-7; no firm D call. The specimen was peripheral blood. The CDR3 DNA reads TGTGCCAGCAGCGTTCAACCCCTCTCGGGCGAGCAGTACTTC. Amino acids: CASSVQPLSGEQYF.